The T cell receptor beta chain described here comes from a study of T-cell reconstitution after alpha-beta-depleted transplantation in children. Overall study results and limits: The study traced high day-60 TCRbeta diversity in some patients to surviving recipient T cells and thymic progenitors. T cells produced anew were the main source of T-cell counts and diversity one year after transplant. Several hundred rapidly expanded clones from non-depleted graft cells reportedly supplied alpha-beta T cells about two months post-transplant.

TCRbeta library construction was performed incorporating unique molecular identifiers. MiXCR, run by TCRdb on the PCR reads, gives a single entry per CDR3 protein. This sample has around 30,000 distinct CDR3 sequences, with approximately 6.9% found just once. This clonotype was seen only a few times. Its antigen is still unknown. V lost 5 bases, J lost 0 bases, and 17 bases lay in between. The CDR3 is 17 amino acids. In germline, CDR1 is MNHNS, CDR2 SASEGT. This TCR came from a child under two years old who had a stem cell transplant for acute myeloid leukemia, so the T cells may come from the graft donor. The sample here was peripheral blood, taken 60 days after TCRalphabeta/CD19-depleted stem cell transplant. V and J are TRBV6-1 and TRBJ2-4; D gene ambiguous. The CDR3 reads CASSPRAAGLAKNIQYF. CDR3 in DNA: TGTGCCAGCAGTCCCCGGGCAGCTGGGCTAGCCAAAAACATTCAGTACTTC.